The 21 T cell receptor beta chains reported below all come from one sample, sequenced in a study of blood T cell repertoires in COVID-19 (dated by TCRdb to 2020 to 2021). Library generation was performed with the immunoSEQ multiplex PCR assay. TCRdb's version of the immuneACCESS table is confined to in-frame rearrangements and falls short of the full clone set. An unresolved V gene accounts for under half of the shortfall where checked; the remainder is of unknown origin. In this sample the table shows about 260,000 clones, 75% to 90% of which occur a single time. In total, the top ten clones hold about 1.6% of the sample. The specimen sequenced was peripheral blood. These receptors were obtained from a woman aged 40 to 50 who had recovered from COVID-19.

The table lists this clone with a count of one. This sequence joins TRBV19 and TRBJ1-2; 7 positions agree with TRBD1. Per germline, CDR1 LNHDA and CDR2 SQIVND (reference sequence). The CDR3 sequence is 15 residues long. V lost 5 bases and J lost 4; bases outside the gene matches: 10. CDR3 sequence: CASSAPTGFGYGYTF. The CDR3 DNA reads TGTGCCAGTAGTGCCCCGACAGGGTTCGGCTATGGCTACACCTTC.

V usage is TRBV7-2 and J usage is TRBJ1-4, with 12 bases that match TRBD1. Trimming removed 6 bases from V and 8 bases from J; junction bases left unmatched: 10. Per the germline V gene, CDR1 is SGHTA and CDR2 is FQGNSA. The CDR3 extends over 16 amino acids. The CDR3 sequence: CASSPYRGTGGEKLFF. For the CDR3, the DNA is TGTGCCAGCAGTCCTTATCGGGGGACAGGGGGCGAAAAACTGTTTTTT.

This clone was seen repeatedly, ten times or more. The rearrangement uses TRBV6-5 and TRBJ1-3, with D possibly matching TRBD1 (6 bases). Per germline, CDR1 MNHEY and CDR2 SVGAGI. The CDR3 totals 13 residues. V was shortened by 4 bases and J by 4 bases, with 8 bases between the two germline ends. The CDR3: CASSWDTGNTIYF. The CDR3 bases are TGTGCCAGCAGTTGGGACACCGGAAACACCATATATTTT.

The chain carries TRBV29-1 and TRBJ1-2, with 7 bases fitting TRBD1. The V gene end was trimmed by 8 bases and the J gene end by 8 bases; junction bases not matched to a gene: 11. The CDR3 contains 12 residues. The germline gives CDR1 SQVTM, CDR2 ANQGSEA. CDR3 DNA: TGCAGCCTTCCCGGGACAGTTATGGGCTACACCTTC. It specifies CSLPGTVMGYTF.

Note on this clone: Compared with germline, one end of the junction differs, possibly owing to a read error. The V call is TRBV5-5, the J call TRBJ1-2; 10 nucleotides align to TRBD1. Germline V CDR1 and CDR2: SGHKS, YYEKEE (reference sequence). The CDR3 is 14 residues long. The CDR3 sequence is CVSSLGQGSYGYTF. CDR3 DNA sequence: TGTGTCAGCAGCTTGGGACAGGGGAGCTATGGCTACACCTTC.

The chain couples TRBV2 to TRBJ2-3, with D possibly being TRBD2 (7 bases). V lost 7 bases and J lost 12, with 20 bases in between. CDR1 is SNHLY and CDR2 is FYNNEI in the germline V gene. The CDR3 sequence is 13 residues long. The CDR3 DNA follows: TGTGCCAGCAAGGGGGGGCAAACCTGGGGCCAGTATTTT. Translated: CASKGGQTWGQYF.

This clone appeared a single time. The chain employs TRBV12-5 and TRBJ2-5, with TRBD2 matching over 7 bases. CDR1 LGHNT and CDR2 FRNRAP come from the germline V gene. This CDR3 is built from 16 residues. Trimming took 1 base from V and 5 from J; bases not matched to a gene: 10. CDR3 region: CASGLGLVPGGETQYF. As DNA, the CDR3 is TGTGCTAGTGGTTTGGGCCTGGTGCCCGGGGGGGAGACCCAGTACTTC. The variable domain in full, completed from reference TRBV12-5 and TRBJ2-5, reads DARVTQTPRHKVTEMGQEVTMRCQPILGHNTVFWYRQTMMQGLELLAYFRNRAPLDDSGMPKDRFSAEMPDATLATLKIQPSEPRDSAVYFCASGLGLVPGGETQYFGPGTRLLVL.

The rearrangement links TRBV9 to TRBJ1-1; 10 bases map to TRBD1. CDR3 size: 13 residues. Germline V gene sequence: CDR1 SGDLS, CDR2 YYNGEE. V trimming: 0 bases; J trimming: 10 bases; junction bases outside the gene matches: 3. The CDR3 DNA follows: TGTGCCAGCAGCGTAGGGGACAGGGGCGCAGCTTTCTTT. Its protein product is CASSVGDRGAAFF.

The chain links TRBV30 to TRBJ2-1; 13 nucleotides align to TRBD2. Per the germline V gene, CDR1 is GTSNPN and CDR2 is SVGIG (reference sequence). V was pared by 4 bases and J by 13 bases, with 10 bases of the junction left unmatched. This CDR3 has 14 amino acids. DNA for the CDR3: TGTGCCTGGAAAAAGACTAGCGGGGGGATGCAACAGTTCTTC. It encodes CAWKKTSGGMQQFF.

V usage is TRBV5-5 and J usage is TRBJ2-7; TRBD1 matches at 9 bases. After removal of 4 bases from V and 3 bases from J, the junction contained 11 bases not matched to a gene. The CDR3 contains 16 residues. Germline assignment: CDR1 SGHKS and CDR2 YYEKEE (reference sequence). The CDR3 DNA follows: TGTGCCAGCAGCCCCGGCGGGACAGGGTTATACTACGAGCAGTACTTC. Amino acid sequence: CASSPGGTGLYYEQYF.

In its sample, this clone was seen a few times. This chain connects TRBV5-1 to TRBJ1-5, with D perhaps matching TRBD1 (5 bases). This CDR3 contains 13 residues. V was trimmed by 2 bases and J by 7 bases, leaving 10 bases between them. The germline gives CDR1 SGHRS, CDR2 YFSETQ. This chain's CDR3 is CASSLMGGQPQHF. In DNA, the CDR3 is TGCGCCAGCAGCTTAATGGGGGGGCAGCCCCAGCATTTT.

The chain combines TRBV4-3 with TRBJ1-3, with D unclear. The germline gives CDR1 LGHNA, CDR2 YSLEER. V was pared by 0 bases and J by 0 bases, with 6 bases between. The CDR3 contains 15 residues. CDR3 protein: CASSQERLSGNTIYF. The CDR3 coding sequence is TGCGCCAGCAGCCAAGAGCGCCTCTCTGGAAACACCATATATTTT.

The V call is TRBV2, the J call TRBJ2-4; D might be TRBD2 (7 bases). Germline CDR1 and CDR2: SNHLY and FYNNEI. Between the trimmed V and J ends, which lost 8 bases and 1 base, there was a span of 15 bases. This CDR3 comprises 15 residues. The CDR3 here is CASGGRGMAKNIQYF. Written as DNA, the CDR3 is TGTGCCAGCGGGGGGAGGGGGATGGCCAAAAACATTCAGTACTTC.

This rearrangement joins TRBV25-1 to TRBJ1-6; the D gene is possibly TRBD1 (6 bases). Germline loops: CDR1 MGHDK, CDR2 SYGVNS. Trimming took off 7 bases at V and 10 bases at J, with 23 bases between the two ends. The CDR3 runs to 16 residues. As DNA, the CDR3 is TGTGCCAGCACCCTGGGTGAGACAGGAAAGGACTCACCCCTCCACTTT. Amino acids: CASTLGETGKDSPLHF.

This rearrangement joins TRBV10-3 to TRBJ2-2; no firm D call. V was trimmed by 3 bases and J by 0 bases, leaving 5 bases between them. Germline CDR1 and CDR2: ENHRY and SYGVKD. The CDR3 is made up of 14 amino acids. DNA of the CDR3: TGTGCCATCAGTGATACAACGAACACCGGGGAGCTGTTTTTT. Residues: CAISDTTNTGELFF.

This chain uses TRBV6-1 with TRBJ1-4; a weak D match, TRBD1 (6 bases). V was shortened by 4 bases and J by 3 bases, with 15 bases between the two germline ends. Germline V lookup: CDR1 MNHNS, CDR2 SASEGT. This CDR3 has 16 amino acids. The CDR3 nucleotides are TGTGCCAGCAGTGGAAGAAGGGGGGGTGCTAATGAAAAACTGTTTTTT. Amino acid sequence: CASSGRRGGANEKLFF.

The gene calls are TRBV4-1 and TRBJ2-3; D might be TRBD2 (7 bases). The CDR3 is made up of 16 amino acids. V shed 4 bases and J shed 0 bases, with 14 bases lying between them. The germline V gene has CDR1 MGHRA and CDR2 YSYEKL. The CDR3 loop is CASSRVGGVSTDTQYF. CDR3 DNA: TGCGCCAGCAGCCGTGTAGGGGGGGTAAGCACAGATACGCAGTATTTT.

The V gene is TRBV7-2, the J gene TRBJ1-2; the match to TRBD1 covers 8 bases. V gave up 1 base and J gave up 0 bases; unmatched junction bases: 7. Per germline, CDR1 SGHTA and CDR2 FQGNSA. This CDR3 contains 17 residues. The chain's CDR3 is CASSLVPPTGANYGYTF. Written as DNA, the CDR3 is TGTGCCAGCAGCTTAGTTCCGCCGACAGGGGCTAACTATGGCTACACCTTC.

This chain joins TRBV5-6 and TRBJ2-6; D perhaps matches TRBD2 (6 bases). Germline CDR1 SGHDT, CDR2 YYEEEE. Trimming removed 4 bases from V and 0 bases from J, with 20 bases in between. The CDR3 totals 19 residues. This chain's CDR3 is CASSPGLRGATSGANVLTF. CDR3 in DNA: TGTGCCAGCAGCCCGGGACTCCGAGGAGCGACCTCTGGGGCCAACGTCCTGACTTTC.

The genes are TRBV2 and TRBJ1-2; no clear D. In germline, CDR1 is SNHLY, CDR2 FYNNEI. The CDR3 totals 12 residues. The V gene lost 10 bases and the J gene lost 0 bases, with 9 bases spanning the gap. As DNA, the CDR3 is TGTGCCACCACACGGGCTAACTATGGCTACACCTTC. Translation: CATTRANYGYTF.

The V gene is TRBV7-8, the J gene TRBJ1-2, with 7 bases matching TRBD1. CDR3 length equals 15 residues. CDR1 is SGHVS and CDR2 is FQNEAQ in the germline V gene. V lost 5 bases, J lost 0 bases, and 6 bases stayed unmatched. In DNA, the CDR3 is TGTGCCAGCAGCCCGCGGGACAGCTCTAACTATGGCTACACCTTC. Its translation: CASSPRDSSNYGYTF.